Each of the 28 T cell receptor beta chains below was sequenced from the same sample in a study of cytomegalovirus exposure and HLA in healthy donors. Here immunoSEQ multiplex PCR was the method, and the copy in TCRdb shows in-frame clones only, minus some. In the table there are 150,000 to 250,000 clones, roughly 84% of which are singletons. The sample taken for sequencing was PBMCs. The source of these receptors is a woman aged 25 to 45 in good health and CMV-seropositive.

V and J are TRBV5-1 and TRBJ2-3, with no clear D. Germline loops: CDR1 SGHRS, CDR2 YFSETQ. CDR3 size: 14 residues. V shed 0 bases and J shed 4 bases, with 9 bases lying between them. The CDR3 is CASSLGVAPDTQYF. The DNA of the CDR3 is TGCGCCAGCAGCTTGGGCGTTGCCCCAGATACGCAGTATTTT.

The chain joins TRBV15 to TRBJ2-2; 7 nucleotides line up with TRBD2. J gave up 7 bases and V 0 bases, and 17 bases lay outside the gene matches. Germline V gene data show CDR1 as LNHNV and CDR2 as YYDKDF (reference sequence). This CDR3 has 19 amino acids. CDR3 coding DNA: TGTGCCACCAGCAGAGATCGGGCTAGCGGAGCCGGCACCGGCGGGGAGCTGTTTTTT. Translating gives CATSRDRASGAGTGGELFF.

The chain employs TRBV6-5 and TRBJ2-7, with D perhaps TRBD1 (5 bases). Germline loops: CDR1 MNHEY, CDR2 SVGAGI. V lost 4 bases and J lost 0, with 13 bases in between. This CDR3 region has 15 residues. CDR3 DNA sequence: TGTGCCAGCAGTTCATTGACAGTCCCCTCCTACGAGCAGTACTTC. Translating gives CASSSLTVPSYEQYF.

The chain carries TRBV27 and TRBJ2-5; D ambiguous. The length of the CDR3 is 13 residues. Trimming took off 5 bases at V and 5 bases at J, with 12 bases between the two ends. Germline values: CDR1 MNHEY, CDR2 SMNVEV (reference sequence). The CDR3 protein is CASSAELEETQYF. CDR3 nucleotide sequence: TGTGCCAGCAGTGCTGAGCTTGAGGAGACCCAGTACTTC.

The genes are TRBV18 and TRBJ2-2; D call uncertain. The CDR3 runs to 16 residues. Looked up from germline, CDR1 is KGHSH and CDR2 is LQKENI. V was trimmed by 1 base and J by 0 bases, leaving 9 bases between them. In DNA form, the CDR3 reads TGTGCCAGCTCACCACTGTCCCAGACGAACACCGGGGAGCTGTTTTTT. This encodes CASSPLSQTNTGELFF. Full variable domain (outside the CDR3, taken from reference TRBV18 and TRBJ2-2): NAGVMQNPRHLVRRRGQEARLRCSPMKGHSHVYWYRQLPEEGLKFMVYLQKENIIDESGMPKERFSAEFPKEGPSILRIQQVVRGDSAAYFCASSPLSQTNTGELFFGEGSRLTVL.

V and J are TRBV25-1 and TRBJ2-7, with TRBD1 matching over 8 bases. V trimming: 2 bases; J trimming: 7 bases; junction bases outside the gene matches: 10. Germline V gene sequence: CDR1 MGHDK, CDR2 SYGVNS. CDR3 length equals 15 residues. CDR3 nucleotide sequence: TGTGCCAGCAGTGAAGCCGGGACAGGCAAATCGGAGCAGTACTTC. Its translation is CASSEAGTGKSEQYF.

The chain is built from TRBV5-6 and TRBJ2-3, with 14 bases fitting TRBD2. The CDR3 runs to 16 residues. The germline gives CDR1 SGHDT, CDR2 YYEEEE. J gave up 5 bases and V 4 bases, and 6 bases lay outside the gene matches. The CDR3 coding sequence is TGTGCCAGCAGCGCGGGACTAGCGGGAGTTGGAGATACGCAGTATTTT. Protein product: CASSAGLAGVGDTQYF.

This sequence joins TRBV5-4 and TRBJ2-4, with D possibly being TRBD1 (6 bases). The CDR3 loop spans 14 amino acids. Trimming removed 0 bases at V and 3 bases at J, with 7 bases between. CDR1 and CDR2 from the germline V gene are SGHNT and YYREEE (reference sequence). CDR3 in DNA: TGTGCCAGCAGCTTGGCAGGGGACAAAAACATTCAGTACTTC. Translated: CASSLAGDKNIQYF. Using reference TRBV5-4 and TRBJ2-4 for the parts outside the CDR3, the full variable domain is ETGVTQSPTHLIKTRGQQVTLRCSSQSGHNTVSWYQQALGQGPQFIFQYYREEENGRGNFPPRFSGLQFPNYSSELNVNALELDDSALYLCASSLAGDKNIQYFGAGTRLSVL.

The chain carries TRBV30 and TRBJ1-3, with D tentatively TRBD1 (5 bases). With 0 bases removed from V and 2 bases from J, the gap between germline ends came to 11 bases. CDR1 is GTSNPN, CDR2 SVGIG, per germline (reference sequence). This CDR3 region has 15 residues. CDR3 protein: CAWSVGGTPGNTIYF. The DNA of the CDR3 is TGTGCCTGGAGTGTTGGGGGGACTCCTGGAAACACCATATATTTT.

This clone was picked up a small number of times. This rearrangement joins TRBV9 to TRBJ1-1; D unclear. CDR3 length: 14 amino acids. Trimming left V 4 bases short and J 4 bases short, with 14 bases between. Germline CDR1 SGDLS, CDR2 YYNGEE. CDR3: CASSPRGSGTEAFF. Here the CDR3 DNA reads TGTGCCAGCAGCCCCCGAGGGTCAGGCACTGAAGCTTTCTTT.

The chain recombines TRBV7-9 with TRBJ2-2; 7 bases are shared with TRBD2. The CDR3 contains 14 residues. Trimming took 10 bases from V and 0 from J; bases not matched to a gene: 5. In germline, CDR1 is SEHNR, CDR2 FQNEAQ (reference sequence). CDR3 amino acids: CATEGLPNTGELFF. In nucleotides, the CDR3 is TGTGCCACGGAGGGACTACCGAACACCGGGGAGCTGTTTTTT.

The chain links TRBV19 to TRBJ2-1; possible D gene TRBD2, 5 bases. The CDR3 consists of 15 residues. CDR1 is LNHDA and CDR2 is SQIVND in the germline V gene (reference sequence). Between the trimmed V and J ends, which lost 1 base and 8 bases, there was a span of 15 bases. CDR3 loop: CASSIVATTRDEQFF. In DNA form, the CDR3 reads TGTGCCAGTAGTATAGTAGCGACGACCCGTGATGAGCAGTTCTTC.

J is TRBJ1-1 and V is TRBV5-1; 12 bases agree with TRBD1. Trimming removed 5 bases from V and 3 bases from J; junction bases left unmatched: 8. Per germline, CDR1 SGHRS and CDR2 YFSETQ. CDR3 length equals 16 residues. CDR3 loop: CASRAGTGGRYTEAFF. The CDR3 nucleotides are TGCGCCAGCAGGGCCGGGACAGGGGGCCGGTACACTGAAGCTTTCTTT.

This clone showed up just a few times. The chain couples TRBV6-1 to TRBJ1-5, with 7 bases aligning to TRBD1. There are 13 residues in the CDR3. V was clipped by 6 bases and J by 6 bases; unmatched bases: 5. Germline CDR1 MNHNS, CDR2 SASEGT. For the CDR3, the DNA is TGTGCCAGCAGAGAGGGGGCGGGTCAGCCCCAGCATTTT. Protein sequence: CASREGAGQPQHF.

The chain's CDR3 is CASSVTGGKWNTEAFF. CDR3 nucleotide sequence: TGTGCCAGCAGTGTTACTGGGGGGAAATGGAACACTGAAGCTTTCTTT. The chain links TRBV27 to TRBJ1-1, with D perhaps matching TRBD1 (5 bases). The V and J ends lost 5 bases and 1 base respectively, with 17 bases between them. Germline CDR1 reads MNHEY; CDR2 reads SMNVEV (reference sequence). The CDR3 runs 16 residues.

On this clone itself: Other DNA sequences from this sample encode an identical CDR3 as well. This chain joins TRBV2 and TRBJ1-1, with D unclear. This CDR3 contains 13 residues. Germline V gives CDR1 SNHLY, CDR2 FYNNEI. The V gene lost 6 bases and the J gene lost 1 base, with 9 bases spanning the gap. In DNA form, the CDR3 reads TGTGCCAGCAGATCAGGTCCGAACACTGAAGCTTTCTTT. Translated, it gives CASRSGPNTEAFF.

A remark on this clone: This sample includes further DNA sequences coding for the same CDR3. The genes are TRBV27 and TRBJ1-1; 10 bases map to TRBD1. The CDR3 is 13 amino acids. From germline, CDR1 is MNHEY and CDR2 SMNVEV (reference sequence). Trimming cost V 9 bases and J 1 base; bases outside gene matches: 2. The CDR3 bases are TGTGCCAGTGGGGACAGGGGGAACACTGAAGCTTTCTTT. It translates to CASGDRGNTEAFF.

This rearrangement joins TRBV6-1 to TRBJ2-7, with D uncertain. The germline V gene encodes CDR1 MNHNS and CDR2 SASEGT. The ends were cut back, 1 base at V and 3 bases at J, with 10 bases in the middle. The CDR3 totals 14 residues. CDR3 nucleotides: TGTGCCAGCAGTGAAGGGAGTCGGTACTACGAGCAGTACTTC. This translates into CASSEGSRYYEQYF.

The V call is TRBV27, the J call TRBJ2-3, with TRBD2 identical over 11 bases. Germline V gene lookup returns CDR1 MNHEY and CDR2 SMNVEV (reference sequence). V lost 5 bases, J lost 5 bases, and 6 bases stayed unmatched. This CDR3 region has 15 residues. This CDR3 reads CASSPTSGRGDTQYF. DNA of the CDR3: TGTGCCAGCAGTCCAACTAGCGGGAGAGGAGATACGCAGTATTTT.

The CDR3 DNA reads TGTGCCAGCAGCTTAATGGACTTGACCGGGGAGCTGTTTTTT. It yields the protein CASSLMDLTGELFF. This chain links TRBV7-8 with TRBJ2-2, with D maybe TRBD2 (5 bases). There are 14 residues in the CDR3. CDR1 and CDR2 (germline): SGHVS, FQNEAQ. V was pared by 2 bases and J by 5 bases, with 9 bases between.

The chain carries TRBV6-1 and TRBJ2-1; TRBD2 is a possible D gene (6 bases). Looked up from germline, CDR1 is MNHNS and CDR2 is SASEGT. The CDR3 sequence is 15 residues long. V gave up 6 bases and J gave up 2 bases, with 14 bases separating them. CDR3 nucleotide sequence: TGTGCCAGCAGGCCTTTTTGGGGGGCCTACAATGAGCAGTTCTTC. It codes for CASRPFWGAYNEQFF.

A few counts support this clone. This chain connects TRBV9 to TRBJ1-1; unclear D gene. This CDR3 contains 14 residues. V shed 3 bases and J shed 1 base, with 10 bases lying between them. Per germline, CDR1 SGDLS and CDR2 YYNGEE. The CDR3 bases are TGTGCCAGCAGCGCCGACGGGGAGAACACTGAAGCTTTCTTT. Protein product: CASSADGENTEAFF.

This clone showed up just a few times. J is TRBJ1-1 and V is TRBV2, with D maybe TRBD1 (5 bases). Trimming left V 7 bases short and J 10 bases short, with 16 bases between. Per germline, CDR1 SNHLY and CDR2 FYNNEI. The CDR3 length is 12 residues. The CDR3 DNA follows: TGTGCCAGCATGTTGAACAGGAATCGAGCTTTCTTT. Its protein is CASMLNRNRAFF.

The chain uses TRBV18 and TRBJ2-1; 8 bases map to TRBD2. Germline CDR1 and CDR2: KGHSH and LQKENI. Trimming took 6 bases from V and 7 from J; bases not matched to a gene: 17. The CDR3 spans 17 residues. In DNA, the CDR3 is TGTGCCAGCTCGGCCGGAAACGGGAGGGAGGACGGGAATGAGCAGTTCTTC. Translated: CASSAGNGREDGNEQFF.

The chain has TRBV27 and TRBJ1-1; weak D call: TRBD1 (5 bases). CDR1 and CDR2 (germline): MNHEY, SMNVEV (reference sequence). The V and J ends lost 4 bases and 6 bases respectively, with 18 bases between them. The CDR3 is 15 amino acids. In DNA, the CDR3 is TGTGCCAGCAGTTCCGCATCAGGGTTCTGGCCTGAAGCTTTCTTT. Translated: CASSSASGFWPEAFF.

The gene calls are TRBV28 and TRBJ2-1; D may be TRBD1 (5 bases). The length of the CDR3 is 14 residues. The germline V gene encodes CDR1 MDHEN and CDR2 SYDVKM. V lost 5 bases and J 9 bases, leaving 17 bases between the germline ends. Written as DNA, the CDR3 is TGTGCCAGCAGTCCGCCCCCATTGGGGCTTGAGCAGTTCTTC. Translating it yields CASSPPPLGLEQFF.

The gene calls are TRBV2 and TRBJ1-1; unclear D gene. The CDR3 runs 13 residues. Trimming removed 7 bases from V and 2 bases from J, with 11 bases in between. Germline V gene lookup returns CDR1 SNHLY and CDR2 FYNNEI. Written as DNA, the CDR3 is TGTGCCAGCAAACAAATTGAAAACACTGAAGCTTTCTTT. Translated, it gives CASKQIENTEAFF. Full variable domain (outside the CDR3, taken from reference TRBV2 and TRBJ1-1): EPEVTQTPSHQVTQMGQEVILRCVPISNHLYFYWYRQILGQKVEFLVSFYNNEISEKSEIFDDQFSVERPDGSNFTLKIRSTKLEDSAMYFCASKQIENTEAFFGQGTRLTVV.

Turning to this clone: A junction end diverges from the germline sequence, so it may reflect a read error. The chain uses TRBV6-1 and TRBJ2-7; possible D gene TRBD1, 8 bases. Germline lookup yields CDR1 MNHNS and CDR2 SASEGT. CDR3 length: 14 amino acids. The CDR3 bases are TGTGCCAGCAGTGAGGGAGGGACAGGAGAAGGGAGGGACTTC. Its protein product is CASSEGGTGEGRDF.